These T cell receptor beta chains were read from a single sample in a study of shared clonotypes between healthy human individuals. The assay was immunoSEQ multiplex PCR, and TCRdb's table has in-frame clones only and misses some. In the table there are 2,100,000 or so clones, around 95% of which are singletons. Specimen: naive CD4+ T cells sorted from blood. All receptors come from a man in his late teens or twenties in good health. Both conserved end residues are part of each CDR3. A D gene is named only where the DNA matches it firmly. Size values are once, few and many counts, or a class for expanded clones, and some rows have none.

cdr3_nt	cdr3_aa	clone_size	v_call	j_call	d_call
TGTGCCAGCAAACCCCTTACCTCCAATGAGCAGTTCTTC	CASKPLTSNEQFF	-	TRBV2	TRBJ2-1	-
TGTGCCATCAGTGAGTCGTCCGCAACTAATGAAAAACTGTTTTTT	CAISESSATNEKLFF	-	TRBV10-3	TRBJ1-4	-
TGTGCCAGCAGCTTAATGGTCCAACACCAGGGGCCTGGAAACACCATATATTTT	CASSLMVQHQGPGNTIYF	-	TRBV7-8	TRBJ1-3	-
TGCGCCAGCAGCCAAGGTGGGATATGGGGGACCTATGGCTACACCTTC	CASSQGGIWGTYGYTF	-	TRBV4-1	TRBJ1-2	-
TGTGCCAGCAGCTCTAGCGGGGGGGCTTACGAGCAGTACTTC	CASSSSGGAYEQYF	-	TRBV7-9	TRBJ2-7	TRBD2
TGCGCCAGCAGCTTGGGGGCAGGGCGTTTCAACTATGGCTACACCTTC	CASSLGAGRFNYGYTF	once	TRBV5-1	TRBJ1-2	-
TGCGCCAGCAGCTTGGCCGAGCAGTACAATGAGCAGTTCTTC	CASSLAEQYNEQFF	-	TRBV5-1	TRBJ2-1	-
TGTGCCAGCAGCTACGGACAGGGGAACACCGGGGAGCTGTTTTTT	CASSYGQGNTGELFF	-	TRBV11-2	TRBJ2-2	TRBD1
TGCGCCAGCAGCTTTGGAGGGGAAACCTACGAGCAGTACTTC	CASSFGGETYEQYF	-	TRBV5-1	TRBJ2-7	-
TGCGCCAGCAGCCTCGCCGGAACGGCCGGCTACGAGCAGTACTTC	CASSLAGTAGYEQYF	-	TRBV5-1	TRBJ2-7	-
TGTGCCAGCTCACCTGTAACTCGGACAAACCAAGAGACCCAGTACTTC	CASSPVTRTNQETQYF	-	TRBV18	TRBJ2-5	-
TGTGCCAGCAGTTTAACGGGGGTTACTGGAAACACCATATATTTT	CASSLTGVTGNTIYF	-	TRBV27	TRBJ1-3	-
TGTGCCAGCAGCTTGGACAAGAGAAGTCAGCCCCAGCATTTT	CASSLDKRSQPQHF	-	TRBV5-4	TRBJ1-5	-
TGCAGCGCCCTGGGGACAGGGGGCCGGGTGAACACTGAAGCTTTCTTT	CSALGTGGRVNTEAFF	-	TRBV29-1	TRBJ1-1	TRBD1
TGCGCCAGCAGTGAACAGGGGAGCAATCAGCCCCAGCATTTT	CASSEQGSNQPQHF	-	TRBV10-2	TRBJ1-5	TRBD1
TGTGCCAGCAGTTTTAATCAGGGGGCCCAGCCCCAGCATTTT	CASSFNQGAQPQHF	-	TRBV28	TRBJ1-5	TRBD1
TGTGCCAGCAGAGGGACCGACTCCTACGAGCAGTACTTC	CASRGTDSYEQYF	-	TRBV6-6	TRBJ2-7	-
TGTGCCAGCAGCCAAGTCGTTTCCGGTCGGGAAAAACTGTTTTTT	CASSQVVSGREKLFF	-	TRBV14	TRBJ1-4	-
TGTGCCAGCAGCTTGGAGTCCGGGGAGCTGTTTTTT	CASSLESGELFF	-	TRBV5-5	TRBJ2-2	-
TGTGCCAGCAGCTTACGGACAGGGGGCTTTGGGGAGCTGTTTTTT	CASSLRTGGFGELFF	-	TRBV7-9	TRBJ2-2	TRBD1
TGCGCCAGCAGCCAAGATGCTGGAGCGGGACAGGGGGCCACGAACACTGAAGCTTTCTTT	CASSQDAGAGQGATNTEAFF	-	TRBV4-3	TRBJ1-1	TRBD1
TGTGCCAGCAGTTCCTCCGGGACAGGGATCCTGGTGTACTTC	CASSSSGTGILVYF	-	TRBV28	TRBJ2-7	TRBD1
TGTGCCACCAGCAGAGATCACGTGAGTTCCTACGAGCAGTACTTC	CATSRDHVSSYEQYF	-	TRBV15	TRBJ2-7	-
TGTGCCAGCAGTTACTCGAAGGCAGGGCCCTACGAGCAGTACTTC	CASSYSKAGPYEQYF	-	TRBV6-5	TRBJ2-7	-
TGTGCCAGCAGAAGGACAGTTAGCAATCAGCCCCAGCATTTT	CASRRTVSNQPQHF	-	TRBV6-1	TRBJ1-5	-
TGTGCCAGCAGCCGGACTAGCGGGGGGGCGGAGACCCAGTACTTC	CASSRTSGGAETQYF	-	TRBV5-4	TRBJ2-5	TRBD2
TGTGCCAGCAGCGTAGCTATGGGGACAATGTACGAGCAGTACTTC	CASSVAMGTMYEQYF	once	TRBV9	TRBJ2-7	-
TGTGCCAGCAGCTTAGAACAGGGGAACCCGAATTACAATGAGCAGTTCTTC	CASSLEQGNPNYNEQFF	-	TRBV11-3	TRBJ2-1	TRBD1
TGCGCCAGCAGCCACCAGGGGGATGTGACAGGGGGCGGCGAGCAGTACTTC	CASSHQGDVTGGGEQYF	-	TRBV4-1	TRBJ2-7	TRBD1
TGTGCCAGCAGTTTTACAGGGGTCAACACTGAAGCTTTCTTT	CASSFTGVNTEAFF	once	TRBV6-1	TRBJ1-1	TRBD1
TGTGCCAGCAGTTTTTGGCATACGAACACCGGGGAGCTGTTTTTT	CASSFWHTNTGELFF	-	TRBV27	TRBJ2-2	-
TGCAGTGCTAGTAGAAATGAGCAGTTCTTC	CSASRNEQFF	once	TRBV20-1	TRBJ2-1	-
TGTGCCAGCAGCCACGAGGGTCGGGCTAAGGGAGAAAAACTGTTTTTT	CASSHEGRAKGEKLFF	-	TRBV7-9	TRBJ1-4	-
TGTGCCAGCAGTTCCTACACAGGGGTCTCCTACGAGCAGTACTTC	CASSSYTGVSYEQYF	-	TRBV6-5	TRBJ2-7	TRBD1
TGTGCCAGCAGCCAAGCGGGGTCTAGCACAGATACGCAGTATTTT	CASSQAGSSTDTQYF	-	TRBV4-2	TRBJ2-3	-
TGTGCCTGGAGTGTCGGCTTCTCCTTCTGGGCCTACGAGCAGTACTTC	CAWSVGFSFWAYEQYF	-	TRBV30	TRBJ2-7	-
TGCGCCAGCAGCTTGGGGGACACCAACTATGGCTACACCTTC	CASSLGDTNYGYTF	-	TRBV5-1	TRBJ1-2	-
TGCGCCAGCAGCCAAGGGGCAGGGGGGATGTATGGCTACACCTTC	CASSQGAGGMYGYTF	once	TRBV4-1	TRBJ1-2	TRBD1
TGTGCCAGCAGGCCGAAGGCTAGCGGGGAAAAGGACGAGCAGTACTTC	CASRPKASGEKDEQYF	-	TRBV7-9	TRBJ2-7	TRBD2
TGCGCCAGCAGCCCGGAGCGGTCTGGGCGGGGGAAATTCGGGCAGTACTTC	CASSPERSGRGKFGQYF	-	TRBV5-1	TRBJ2-7	TRBD2
TGTGCCAGCAGTGGACCCTCGGGGAACGGCAATCAGCCCCAGCATTTT	CASSGPSGNGNQPQHF	-	TRBV2	TRBJ1-5	-
TGTGCCAGCAGCTTTGCGGACAATGAGCAGTTCTTC	CASSFADNEQFF	-	TRBV5-5	TRBJ2-1	-
TGTGCCAGCAGGTCTCCGGGAAACACTGAAGCTTTCTTT	CASRSPGNTEAFF	-	TRBV6-5	TRBJ1-1	-
TGTGCCAGCTCACCGTCAGATTCAGATACGCAGTATTTT	CASSPSDSDTQYF	-	TRBV18	TRBJ2-3	-
TGTGCTAGTGGTTTGGGCCCCACCTACGAGCAGTACTTC	CASGLGPTYEQYF	-	TRBV12-5	TRBJ2-7	-
TGTGCCAGCAGTGCAAGGGGGTCGGGAACTGAAGCTTTCTTT	CASSARGSGTEAFF	-	TRBV2	TRBJ1-1	-
TGTGCCAGCAGATCGACTAGCGCTGACACCGGGGAGCTGTTTTTT	CASRSTSADTGELFF	once	TRBV6-5	TRBJ2-2	TRBD2
TGTGCCAGCAGCAAAAGGCGGGACCTCCCCGAGCAGTACTTC	CASSKRRDLPEQYF	-	TRBV21-1	TRBJ2-7	-
TGCGCCAGCAGCTTGGACCGACATCTCTACGAGCAGTACTTC	CASSLDRHLYEQYF	-	TRBV5-1	TRBJ2-7	-
TGCGCCAGCAGCTTGGCCCCGACAGGGCTCGCCAATGAGCAGTTCTTC	CASSLAPTGLANEQFF	-	TRBV5-1	TRBJ2-1	TRBD1
TGCGCCAGCAGCCAAGAGGGGCGCGGGGTGGGAGCTTTCTTT	CASSQEGRGVGAFF	-	TRBV4-3	TRBJ1-1	-
TGCGCCAGCAGCCTCAGTGGGGGGGCTCATCAGCCCCAGCATTTT	CASSLSGGAHQPQHF	-	TRBV4-1	TRBJ1-5	-
TGCAGCGTTCTGGCTAGAACCCCATCGGATGAGCAGTTCTTC	CSVLARTPSDEQFF	-	TRBV29-1	TRBJ2-1	-
TGCGCCAGCAGCTTGCCCAACGGGACATCTTTTGGGGCCAACGTCCTGACTTTC	CASSLPNGTSFGANVLTF	-	TRBV5-1	TRBJ2-6	-
TGTGCCAGAATAACAGGGGGTAGGGGTTCACCCCTCCACTTT	CARITGGRGSPLHF	-	TRBV21-1	TRBJ1-6	-
TGTGCCTGGAGTGTACTGTTACTAACCTCCCACGAGCAGTACTTC	CAWSVLLLTSHEQYF	-	TRBV30	TRBJ2-7	-
TGTGCCAGCAGCTTGGGGGGACCGAACACTGAAGCTTTCTTT	CASSLGGPNTEAFF	-	TRBV7-9	TRBJ1-1	-
TGTGCCAGCAGTCCGGACAGGGGGCACTACGAGCAGTACTTC	CASSPDRGHYEQYF	-	TRBV7-2	TRBJ2-7	TRBD1
TGTGCCAGCAGTGAAGCGCACACCAGGGGGCAATCACCCCTCCACTTT	CASSEAHTRGQSPLHF	-	TRBV2	TRBJ1-6	TRBD1